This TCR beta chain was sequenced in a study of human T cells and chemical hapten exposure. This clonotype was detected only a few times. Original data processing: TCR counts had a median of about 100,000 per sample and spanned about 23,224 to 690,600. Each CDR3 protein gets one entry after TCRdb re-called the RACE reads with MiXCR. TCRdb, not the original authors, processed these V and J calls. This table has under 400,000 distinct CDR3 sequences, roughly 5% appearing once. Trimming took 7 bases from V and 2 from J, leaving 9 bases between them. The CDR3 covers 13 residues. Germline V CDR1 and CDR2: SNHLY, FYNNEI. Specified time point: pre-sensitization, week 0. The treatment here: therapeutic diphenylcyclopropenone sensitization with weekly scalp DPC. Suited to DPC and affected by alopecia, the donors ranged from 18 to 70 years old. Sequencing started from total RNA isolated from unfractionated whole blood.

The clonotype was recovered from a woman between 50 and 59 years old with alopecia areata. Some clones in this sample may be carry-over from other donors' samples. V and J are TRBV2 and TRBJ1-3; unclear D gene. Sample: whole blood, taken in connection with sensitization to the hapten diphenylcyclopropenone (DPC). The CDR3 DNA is TGTGCCAGCAAAAGAGATCCTGGAAACACCATATATTTT. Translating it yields CASKRDPGNTIYF.